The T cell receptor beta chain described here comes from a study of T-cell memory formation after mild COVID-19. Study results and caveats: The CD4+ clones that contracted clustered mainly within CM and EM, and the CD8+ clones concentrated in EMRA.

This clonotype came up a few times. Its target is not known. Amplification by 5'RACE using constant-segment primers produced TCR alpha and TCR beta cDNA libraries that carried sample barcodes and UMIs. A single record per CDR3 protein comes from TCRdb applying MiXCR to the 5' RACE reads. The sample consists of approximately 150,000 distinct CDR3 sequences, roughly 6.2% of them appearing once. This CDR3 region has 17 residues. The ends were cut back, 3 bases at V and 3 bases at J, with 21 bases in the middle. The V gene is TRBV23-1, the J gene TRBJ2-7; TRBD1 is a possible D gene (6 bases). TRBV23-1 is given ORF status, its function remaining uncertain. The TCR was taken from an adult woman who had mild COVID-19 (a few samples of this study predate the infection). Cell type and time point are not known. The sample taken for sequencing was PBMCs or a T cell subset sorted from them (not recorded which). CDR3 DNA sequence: TGCGCCAGCAGTCACTTATCCCCGGGACACCCTCTCTACGAGCAGTACTTC. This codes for CASSHLSPGHPLYEQYF.